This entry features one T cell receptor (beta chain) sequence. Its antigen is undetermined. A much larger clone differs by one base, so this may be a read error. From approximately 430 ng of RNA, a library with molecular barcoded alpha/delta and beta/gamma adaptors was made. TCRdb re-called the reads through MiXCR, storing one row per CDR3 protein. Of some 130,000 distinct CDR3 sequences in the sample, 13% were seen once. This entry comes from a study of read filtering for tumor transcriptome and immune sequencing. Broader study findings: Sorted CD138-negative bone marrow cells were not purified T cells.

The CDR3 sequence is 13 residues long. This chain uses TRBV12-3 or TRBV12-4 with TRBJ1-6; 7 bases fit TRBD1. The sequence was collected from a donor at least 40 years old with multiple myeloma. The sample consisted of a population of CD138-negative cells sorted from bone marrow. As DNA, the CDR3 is TGTGCCAGCAGTTTGACAGGGCCCCACGAGGCTTCCTTT. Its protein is CASSLTGPHEASF.